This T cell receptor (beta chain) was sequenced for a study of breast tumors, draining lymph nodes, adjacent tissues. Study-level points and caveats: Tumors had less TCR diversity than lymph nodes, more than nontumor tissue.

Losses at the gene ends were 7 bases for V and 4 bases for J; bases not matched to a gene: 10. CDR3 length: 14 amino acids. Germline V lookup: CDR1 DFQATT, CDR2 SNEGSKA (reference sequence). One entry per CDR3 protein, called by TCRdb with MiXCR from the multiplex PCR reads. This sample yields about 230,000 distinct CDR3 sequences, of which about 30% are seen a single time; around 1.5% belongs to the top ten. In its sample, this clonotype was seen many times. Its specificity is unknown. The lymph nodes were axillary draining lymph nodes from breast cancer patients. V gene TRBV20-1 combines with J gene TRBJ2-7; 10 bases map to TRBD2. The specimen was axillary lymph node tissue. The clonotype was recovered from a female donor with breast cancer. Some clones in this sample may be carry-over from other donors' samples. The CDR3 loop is CSVEDSGRSYEQYF. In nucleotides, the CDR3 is TGCAGTGTCGAGGATAGCGGGAGGAGTTACGAGCAGTACTTC.